A selection of T cell receptor beta chains follows, all from one sample in a study of early stage breast cancer tumors. The repertoire was sequenced with immunoSEQ multiplex PCR; TCRdb's copy has only in-frame clones and lacks some. This table has about 31,000 clones, roughly four fifths appearing once. Sequenced material: breast tumor tissue. The source of these receptors is a person aged 25 to 39 with breast cancer. Each CDR3 is given with its conserved first and last residue. The order of the fields is clone size, V gene, J gene, D gene, CDR3 DNA, CDR3 protein. The D gene is left open where the match is weak. Not every row has a clone size; where given, it reads once, few, many or a size class.

.	TRBV11-3	TRBJ2-7	.	TGTGCCAGCAGCCGCGGCCCCCCGGGTCGATACGAGCAGTACTTC	CASSRGPPGRYEQYF
.	TRBV27	TRBJ2-1	.	TGTGCCAGCAGTACAACAGGGACGGAGCAGTTCTTC	CASSTTGTEQFF
once	TRBV7-2	TRBJ2-7	TRBD2	TGTGCCAGCAGCTTAGCGAGCGGGAGTTACGAGCAGTACTTC	CASSLASGSYEQYF
.	TRBV10-3	TRBJ2-7	.	TGTGCCATCAGTGAGTCGATGGGATTCTCCTACGAGCAGTACTTC	CAISESMGFSYEQYF
once	TRBV9	TRBJ2-3	.	TGTGCCAGCACCTCTAACACCAGAGAAAACACAGATACGCAGTATTTT	CASTSNTRENTDTQYF
once	TRBV6-1	TRBJ2-1	.	TGTGCCAGCACCAACAGCATATGGCAGAATGAGCAGTTCTTC	CASTNSIWQNEQFF
few	TRBV12-2	TRBJ1-4	.	TGTGCAAGTCGCTTAGGGTATTTAAATGAGGTTCCCGATGAAAAACTGTTTTTT	CASRLGYLNEVPDEKLFF
.	TRBV6-5	TRBJ1-1	.	TGTGCCAGCAGTTACTCCATAGAGTCAAACACTGAAGCTTTCTTT	CASSYSIESNTEAFF
.	TRBV6-5	TRBJ1-1	.	TGTGCCAGCAGTTACTCGGGACTGAACACTGAAGCTTTCTTT	CASSYSGLNTEAFF
.	TRBV18	TRBJ2-5	.	TGTGCCAGCTCACCAGTTGTCCAAGAGACCCAGTACTTC	CASSPVVQETQYF
few	TRBV9	TRBJ2-1	TRBD2	TGTGCCAGCAGCGTAGCGGGAGGGAACAATGAGCAGTTCTTC	CASSVAGGNNEQFF
.	TRBV7-9	TRBJ2-4	.	TGTGCCAGCAGCTCCGGGACTCAAAAGAATCTCATTCAGTACTTC	CASSSGTQKNLIQYF
.	TRBV6-1	TRBJ1-2	TRBD1	TGTGCCAGCAGTGAAGTCGGGACAGGTTCCTATGGCTACACCTTC	CASSEVGTGSYGYTF
.	TRBV19	TRBJ2-2	.	TGTGCCAGTAGTGCCCTGAACACCGGGGAGCTGTTTTTT	CASSALNTGELFF
.	TRBV10-3	TRBJ2-7	.	TGTGCCATCAGTGGGGGATACGAGCAGTACTTC	CAISGGYEQYF
.	TRBV2	TRBJ2-2	.	TGTGCCAGCAGGCCGGCTTCGGGCACCGGGGAGCTGTTTTTT	CASRPASGTGELFF
.	TRBV6-5	TRBJ2-7	TRBD1	TGTGCCAGCAGAGGGACAGGGGTTCGCGAGCAGTACTTC	CASRGTGVREQYF
.	TRBV7-2	TRBJ2-7	.	TGTGCCAGCAGGTCCGGGACGGAGACCTACGAGCAGTACTTC	CASRSGTETYEQYF
.	TRBV9	TRBJ2-5	.	TGTGCCAGCAGCGTAGCTCCCACAGGTCAAGAGACCCAGTACTTC	CASSVAPTGQETQYF
.	TRBV6-5	TRBJ2-7	.	TGTGCCAGCAAAAAACAGGGTTACGAGCAGTACTTC	CASKKQGYEQYF
.	TRBV12-5	TRBJ2-3	.	TGTGCTAGTGGCACCTCACAGGGCTGGCCCACAGATACGCAGTATTTT	CASGTSQGWPTDTQYF
.	TRBV18	TRBJ2-2	.	TGTGCCAGCTCACCGGCGACAGTGAACACCGGGGAGCTGTTTTTT	CASSPATVNTGELFF
.	TRBV4-3	TRBJ2-3	TRBD2	TGCGCCAGCCAGCGGGAGCTGGCAGATACGCAGTATTTT	CASQRELADTQYF
.	TRBV5-5	TRBJ2-7	TRBD1	TGTGCCAGCAGCCTCGGGACAGGCTACGAGCAGTACTTC	CASSLGTGYEQYF
few	TRBV5-8	TRBJ2-1	TRBD2	TGTGCCAGCAGCTTGGGAGGGGCTAGCGGGAGTATCTATGAGCAGTTCTTC	CASSLGGASGSIYEQFF
.	TRBV2	TRBJ2-3	.	TGTGCCAGCAGACCCTTCACAGATACGCAGTATTTT	CASRPFTDTQYF
.	TRBV6-1	TRBJ2-3	.	TGTGCCAGCAGCAACCTCCGAACCGGCACAGATACGCAGTATTTT	CASSNLRTGTDTQYF
.	TRBV10-3	TRBJ1-3	.	TGTGCCACCCATGATTTCTCTGGAAACACCATATATTTT	CATHDFSGNTIYF
.	TRBV6-5	TRBJ2-2	.	TGTGCCAGCAGTTTGGGTCTAGTAGCGAACACCGGGGAGCTGTTTTTT	CASSLGLVANTGELFF
.	TRBV6-1	TRBJ2-5	.	TGTGCCAGCAGTGAGACCGGGACTCCCTCGGAGACCCAGTACTTC	CASSETGTPSETQYF